This note documents a single TCR beta chain sequence. Antigen unknown. Germline V gives CDR1 SGHNT, CDR2 YENEEA. This CDR3 region has 15 residues. The V and J ends lost 4 bases and 1 base, in that order; junction bases with no gene match: 0. Libraries were prepared by immunoSEQ multiplex PCR; TCRdb keeps only in-frame clonotypes and omits some of them. The sample carries about 110,000 clones, approximately 96% recorded once. This sample is drawn from a study of cytomegalovirus exposure and HLA in healthy donors. Background on the study: In a later analysis, it was reported that the 120 validation repertoires had been produced on the same platform as the 670 or so repertoires belonging to the first cohort.

Study-level results: Reported performance of the classifier showed diagnosis of cytomegalovirus status with high specificity and sensitivity. Many donors carried some public TCRs, although rarity characterized most TCR sequences.

Sample: PBMCs. This receptor was taken from a woman aged 18-35 years in good health and CMV-seronegative. The chain links TRBV11-3 to TRBJ2-2, with 10 bases fitting TRBD2. CDR3 residues: CASSSSGGNTGELFF. The CDR3 bases are TGTGCCAGCAGCTCTAGCGGGGGGAACACCGGGGAGCTGTTTTTT.